This TCR beta chain was obtained from a study of radiation and T cells in renal cell carcinoma. Time point indicated: blood 4 weeks post-SBRT, at nephrectomy. Documented treatment: 15 Gy SBRT to primary tumor, nephrectomy 4 weeks later. Radiation-treated patients gave blood at baseline, week 2 and week 4. The tumor was a clear cell renal cell carcinoma. Whole-study findings and limits: Top tumor clonotypes rose in blood 2 weeks post-radiation, then contracted.

A remark on this clone: Its antigen is currently unknown.

Clones were read by immunoSEQ multiplex PCR, and TCRdb kept only the in-frame ones, dropping some. The table records about 86,000 clones, around four fifths of them present only once. The sequenced sample was blood, obtained from a patient whose treatment included radiotherapy and nephrectomy. This clonotype originated in a man aged 45-65 years with renal cell carcinoma.

The CDR3 loop is CASSIQDGNTEAFF. In nucleotides, the CDR3 is TGTGCCAGCAGTATCCAGGACGGGAACACTGAAGCTTTCTTT. The chain is built from TRBV27 and TRBJ1-1, with no clear D. With 5 bases removed from V and 1 base from J, the gap between germline ends came to 11 bases. CDR1 and CDR2 from the germline V gene are MNHEY and SMNVEV (reference sequence). The CDR3 loop spans 14 amino acids.